These 13 T cell receptor beta chains were sequenced from one sample in a study of T cell repertoires in cytomegalovirus infection. Their specific antigens are unknown. TCRdb called the reads again in MiXCR, with one record for every CDR3 protein. The profile covers 650,000 to 900,000 distinct CDR3 sequences, with 32% appearing a single time and about an eighth taken by the ten largest. Sequencing was performed on cultured CD8+ T cells from PBMCs, taken from culture after CMV antigen stimulation. These receptors all stem from a human donor in good health (CMV status not recorded). Some clones in this sample may be carry-over from other donors' samples.

The genes are TRBV27 and TRBJ1-1; no definite D call. The CDR3 contains 14 residues. The V gene's germline CDR1 is MNHEY and CDR2 SMNVEV (reference sequence). Trimming pared 4 bases from V and 0 bases from J, leaving 9 bases between. The CDR3 spells CASSSHRVNTEAFF. CDR3 DNA sequence: TGTGCCAGCAGTTCCCACCGGGTGAACACTGAAGCTTTCTTT.

The chain employs TRBV6-2 or TRBV6-3 and TRBJ1-6, with 7 nucleotides matching TRBD1. The CDR3 covers 15 residues. Germline assignment: CDR1 MNHEY and CDR2 SVGEGT. Germline trimming cut 6 bases from V and 3 bases from J; bases unmatched to any gene: 5. As DNA, the CDR3 is TGTGCCAGCAGAGCCGGACAGGTCTATAATTCACCCCTCCACTTT. This translates into CASRAGQVYNSPLHF.

The V call is TRBV7-2, the J call TRBJ2-7, with 9 nucleotides matching TRBD1. Trimming at V came to 3 bases and at J to 2 bases, leaving 2 bases not matched to a gene. The CDR3 spans 14 residues. Germline loops: CDR1 SGHTA, CDR2 FQGNSA. This chain's CDR3 is CASSLNRGPYEQYF. In DNA form, the CDR3 reads TGTGCCAGCAGCTTGAACAGGGGGCCCTACGAGCAGTACTTC.

This sequence joins TRBV7-3 and TRBJ2-3; no definite D call. The CDR3 has 12 residues. Germline CDR1 reads SGHTA; CDR2 reads FQGTGA. The CDR3 sequence is CDDWACTDTQYF. In DNA, the CDR3 is TGTGACGACTGGGCGTGCACAGATACGCAGTATTTT.

The chain uses TRBV4-1 and TRBJ2-1; TRBD2 might be the D (6 bases). Germline V lookup: CDR1 MGHRA, CDR2 YSYEKL. CDR3 length equals 17 residues. V was clipped by 4 bases and J by 0 bases, with 16 bases between them. The CDR3 DNA reads TGCGCCAGCAGCCCTACTGCGGGGCTTACCTCCTACAATGAGCAGTTCTTC. This codes for CASSPTAGLTSYNEQFF.

The chain uses TRBV29-1 and TRBJ2-1, with D perhaps matching TRBD1 (5 bases). This CDR3 has 13 amino acids. Trimming cost V 1 base and J 4 bases, with 8 bases left between them. Looked up from germline, CDR1 is SQVTM and CDR2 is ANQGSEA. CDR3 nucleotides: TGCAGCGTTGAAGGGAGACAGTACAATGAGCAGTTCTTC. It encodes CSVEGRQYNEQFF.

V and J are TRBV28 and TRBJ2-3; the D is unclear. CDR3 length: 15 residues. The V and J ends lost 1 base and 2 bases respectively, with 10 bases between them. Germline CDR1 MDHEN, CDR2 SYDVKM. As DNA, the CDR3 is TGTGCCAGCAGTTTATACGATGACCCCACAGATACGCAGTATTTT. It yields the protein CASSLYDDPTDTQYF. Supplemented by reference TRBV28 and TRBJ2-3, the full variable domain reads DVKVTQSSRYLVKRTGEKVFLECVQDMDHENMFWYRQDPGLGLRLIYFSYDVKMKEKGDIPEGYSVSREKKERFSLILESASTNQTSMYLCASSLYDDPTDTQYFGPGTRLTVL.

V is TRBV27 and J is TRBJ1-4; D unclear. Germline V lookup: CDR1 MNHEY, CDR2 SMNVEV (reference sequence). There are 14 residues in the CDR3. V was shortened by 2 bases and J by 8 bases, with 12 bases between the two germline ends. The CDR3 sequence is CASSLTGYGEKLFF. The CDR3 bases are TGTGCCAGCAGTTTAACCGGGTATGGAGAAAAACTGTTTTTT. The entire variable domain, with the rest obtained from reference TRBV27 and TRBJ1-4, is as follows: EAQVTQNPRYLITVTGKKLTVTCSQNMNHEYMSWYRQDPGLGLRQIYYSMNVEVTDKGDVPEGYKVSRKEKRNFPLILESPSPNQTSLYFCASSLTGYGEKLFFGSGTQLSVL.

This clonotype was recorded a few times. The rearrangement uses TRBV19 and TRBJ2-5; 8 nucleotides match TRBD1. Germline V lookup: CDR1 LNHDA, CDR2 SQIVND (reference sequence). J was trimmed by 5 bases and V by 3 bases; bases with no gene match: 5. This CDR3 is built from 14 residues. The CDR3 DNA follows: TGTGCCAGTAGTATCCCAGGGGGCGGGGAGACCCAGTACTTC. Translating it yields CASSIPGGGETQYF.

This clonotype was picked up one time. The chain joins TRBV6-6 to TRBJ2-3, with unresolved D. Germline CDR1 reads MNHNY; CDR2 reads SVGAGI (reference sequence). The germline V and J ends were trimmed by 8 bases and 0 bases, with 6 bases remaining between them. The CDR3 sequence is 12 residues long. The CDR3 DNA sequence: TGTGCCAGCTTAACTAGCACAGATACGCAGTATTTT. Protein product: CASLTSTDTQYF.

The genes are TRBV12-5 and TRBJ2-7; D perhaps matches TRBD1 (6 bases). CDR3 length: 13 residues. V was pared by 7 bases and J by 4 bases, with 14 bases between. From germline, CDR1 is LGHNT and CDR2 FRNRAP. The chain's CDR3 is CASVSWDTYEQYF. CDR3 in DNA: TGTGCTAGTGTTAGCTGGGACACTTACGAGCAGTACTTC.

This rearrangement joins TRBV28 to TRBJ2-1; 8 bases map to TRBD2. The junction had 8 bases not matched to a gene; V was cut back by 5 bases and J by 2 bases. Germline loops: CDR1 MDHEN, CDR2 SYDVKM. The length of the CDR3 is 16 residues. The DNA of the CDR3 is TGTGCCAGCAGTCCCCCCCGCGGGGGGCCCTACAATGAGCAGTTCTTC. Its translation is CASSPPRGGPYNEQFF. Filled out from reference TRBV28 and TRBJ2-1, the complete variable domain reads DVKVTQSSRYLVKRTGEKVFLECVQDMDHENMFWYRQDPGLGLRLIYFSYDVKMKEKGDIPEGYSVSREKKERFSLILESASTNQTSMYLCASSPPRGGPYNEQFFGPGTRLTVL.

Remarks on this clonotype: A clone one base away is much larger, so this may be a read error. The chain uses TRBV6-6 and TRBJ2-5, with D possibly being TRBD1 or TRBD2 (6 bases each). The CDR3 extends over 17 amino acids. Germline V lookup: CDR1 MNHNY, CDR2 SVGAGI (reference sequence). With 10 bases removed from V and 5 bases from J, the gap between germline ends came to 29 bases. CDR3: CANSPTRGPSRRETQYF. The CDR3 nucleotides read TGTGCCAACAGCCCGACCCGGGGGCCTAGTCGGAGGGAGACCCAGTACTTC.